The 14 T cell receptor beta chains in this list originate from one sample, sequenced in a study of T cell clones after liver transplantation. Some clones are missing from TCRdb's copy, which holds only in-frame ones; the method was immunoSEQ multiplex PCR. The sample records some 120,000 clones, 90% being singletons. The sequencing used CD4+ T cells from blood, collected 12 months after liver transplant. The source of these receptors is a human patient who received a liver transplant. Some T cells may originate from the graft donor.

The chain recombines TRBV15 with TRBJ1-5; D possibly corresponds to TRBD1 (5 bases). The CDR3 covers 15 residues. Looked up from germline, CDR1 is LNHNV and CDR2 is YYDKDF (reference sequence). The V end was cut by 3 bases, the J end by 3 bases, with 12 bases between. CDR3 amino acids: CATSRRGGTNQPQHF. For the CDR3, the DNA is TGTGCCACCAGCAGGCGGGGGGGAACCAATCAGCCCCAGCATTTT.

Here the CDR3 reads CATSRAGPGNTIYF. The CDR3 coding sequence is TGTGCCACCAGCAGAGCTGGGCCTGGAAACACCATATATTTT. The chain joins TRBV15 to TRBJ1-3; D unresolved. Germline loops: CDR1 LNHNV, CDR2 YYDKDF (reference sequence). Trimming removed 1 base from V and 2 bases from J, with 6 bases in between. This CDR3 has 14 residues.

This rearrangement joins TRBV7-8 to TRBJ1-5; perhaps TRBD1 as D (5 bases). This CDR3 has 15 residues. Germline loops: CDR1 SGHVS, CDR2 FQNEAQ. V lost 1 base, J lost 7 bases, and 14 bases lay in between. The CDR3 nucleotides read TGTGCCAGCAGCTTAGAAGCCGGGGGAGACCAGCCCCAGCATTTT. Its protein product is CASSLEAGGDQPQHF.

This clone was seen more than once but under ten times. V usage is TRBV10-2 and J usage is TRBJ2-1; D is ambiguous. Germline CDR1 and CDR2: WSHSY and SAAADI. This CDR3 has 14 amino acids. V was pared by 3 bases and J by 1 base, with 7 bases between. CDR3 DNA sequence: TGCGCCAGCAGTGATCAGAGTTCCTACAATGAGCAGTTCTTC. Translating it yields CASSDQSSYNEQFF.

This chain connects TRBV7-9 to TRBJ2-2; D not certain. CDR3 length: 16 amino acids. Trimming removed 2 bases at V and 6 bases at J, with 16 bases between. Germline V gene data show CDR1 as SEHNR and CDR2 as FQNEAQ (reference sequence). The CDR3 region is CASSLNQVLGSGELFF. The CDR3 DNA reads as TGTGCCAGCAGCTTAAATCAGGTTTTGGGATCCGGGGAGCTGTTTTTT. Filled out from reference TRBV7-9 and TRBJ2-2, the complete variable domain reads DTGVSQNPRHKITKRGQNVTFRCDPISEHNRLYWYRQTLGQGPEFLTYFQNEAQLEKSRLLSDRFSAERPKGSFSTLEIQRTEQGDSAMYLCASSLNQVLGSGELFFGEGSRLTVL.

The chain combines TRBV6-1 with TRBJ1-2; D might be TRBD1 (5 bases). CDR1 is MNHNS and CDR2 is SASEGT in the germline V gene. V was clipped by 6 bases and J by 3 bases, with 11 bases between them. This CDR3 has 13 residues. The CDR3 DNA sequence: TGTGCCAGCAGCCGACGAGGGGACTATGGCTACACCTTC. This translates into CASSRRGDYGYTF.

This chain uses TRBV10-3 with TRBJ2-3, with TRBD2 matching over 9 bases. There are 13 residues in the CDR3. V was pared by 10 bases and J by 5 bases, with 7 bases of the junction left unmatched. The germline gives CDR1 ENHRY, CDR2 SYGVKD. The CDR3 loop reads CATLAGDKDTQYF. DNA of the CDR3: TGTGCCACGTTAGCGGGAGATAAAGATACGCAGTATTTT.

The chain links TRBV11-2 to TRBJ2-7; possible D gene TRBD1, 6 bases. This CDR3 comprises 14 residues. The germline gives CDR1 SGHAT, CDR2 FQNNGV. V was pared by 5 bases and J by 5 bases, with 16 bases between. The DNA of the CDR3 is TGTGCCAGCAGCCGCATCCAGGGGTCCCACGAGCAGTACTTC. It is translated as CASSRIQGSHEQYF. The whole variable domain, filled in from reference TRBV11-2 and TRBJ2-7, reads EAGVAQSPRYKIIEKRQSVAFWCNPISGHATLYWYQQILGQGPKLLIQFQNNGVVDDSQLPKDRFSAERLKGVDSTLKIQPAKLEDSAVYLCASSRIQGSHEQYFGPGTRLTVT.

The chain combines TRBV30 with TRBJ1-5; D gene ambiguous. The CDR3 length is 13 residues. The germline V and J ends were trimmed by 4 bases and 7 bases, with 14 bases remaining between them. Per germline, CDR1 GTSNPN and CDR2 SVGIG (reference sequence). DNA of the CDR3: TGTGCCTGGAATTCTGGAGAACGACAGCCCCAGCATTTT. Translating gives CAWNSGERQPQHF. Together with reference TRBV30 and TRBJ1-5, the CDR3 gives the full variable domain: SQTIHQWPATLVQPVGSPLSLECTVEGTSNPNLYWYRQAAGRGLQLLFYSVGIGQISSEVPQNLSASRPQDRQFILSSKKLLLSDSGFYLCAWNSGERQPQHFGDGTRLSIL.

This chain connects TRBV6-1 to TRBJ1-5, with D possibly being TRBD1 (6 bases). The CDR3 spans 15 residues. Between the trimmed V and J ends, which lost 4 bases and 7 bases, there was a span of 17 bases. Per the germline V gene, CDR1 is MNHNS and CDR2 is SASEGT. The CDR3 DNA reads as TGTGCCAGCAGTGCTGGGACATTACAATCGCAGCCCCAGCATTTT. This codes for CASSAGTLQSQPQHF.

This chain uses TRBV7-9 with TRBJ1-1; D is possibly TRBD1 (6 bases). The CDR3 is 15 residues long. The germline V and J ends were trimmed by 4 bases and 0 bases, with 12 bases remaining between them. Germline V gene lookup returns CDR1 SEHNR and CDR2 FQNEAQ (reference sequence). The CDR3 spells CASSSKGQLNTEAFF. The DNA for the CDR3 is TGTGCCAGCAGCTCCAAAGGACAGCTGAACACTGAAGCTTTCTTT. Full variable domain (missing parts from reference TRBV7-9 and TRBJ1-1): DTGVSQNPRHKITKRGQNVTFRCDPISEHNRLYWYRQTLGQGPEFLTYFQNEAQLEKSRLLSDRFSAERPKGSFSTLEIQRTEQGDSAMYLCASSSKGQLNTEAFFGQGTRLTVV.

The chain joins TRBV5-1 to TRBJ1-2, with D possibly being TRBD1 (5 bases). Germline V gene lookup returns CDR1 SGHRS and CDR2 YFSETQ. Trimming stripped 4 bases from V and 9 bases from J, with 10 bases between. The CDR3 totals 11 residues. DNA for the CDR3: TGCGCCAGCAGCCGGGACGGAAGCTACACCTTC. Amino acid sequence: CASSRDGSYTF.

This clone showed up just once. The V call is TRBV5-6, the J call TRBJ2-4; D may be TRBD1 (6 bases). V was cut by 1 base and J by 6 bases, with 17 bases left in between. The germline gives CDR1 SGHDT, CDR2 YYEEEE. This CDR3 spans 16 amino acids. CDR3 in amino acids: CASSLWQGRMGNIQYF. CDR3 nucleotides: TGTGCCAGCAGCTTGTGGCAGGGGCGGATGGGAAACATTCAGTACTTC.

The chain uses TRBV5-1 and TRBJ2-7, with D unresolved. Germline V gene data show CDR1 as SGHRS and CDR2 as YFSETQ. The CDR3 sequence is 15 residues long. The V gene lost 3 bases and the J gene lost 0 bases, with 13 bases spanning the gap. The CDR3 sequence is CASSSLTRSSYEQYF. In DNA form, the CDR3 reads TGCGCCAGCAGCTCTCTGACCAGGAGCTCCTACGAGCAGTACTTC.